The sequence of this TCR beta chain was determined in a study of CD4 and CD8 cells across lung adenocarcinoma regions. In its sample, this clonotype was seen a few times. TCRdb used MiXCR to reprocess the PCR reads, holding one entry per CDR3 protein. The sample includes 16,000 or so distinct CDR3 sequences, roughly 51% of them seen just once. The receptor comes from a female donor with lung adenocarcinoma. The CD4 and CD8 labels of this study may be unreliable. The sequenced sample consisted of CD8+ T cells from the center of a lung tumor.

The CDR3 region is CASSFLGRMISYGYTF. Here the CDR3 DNA reads TGTGCCAGCAGTTTCCTCGGACGGATGATATCCTATGGCTACACCTTC. The V call is TRBV12-3 or TRBV12-4, the J call TRBJ1-2; D not resolved. The CDR3 is made up of 16 amino acids. V was shortened by 3 bases and J by 4 bases, with 18 bases between the two germline ends.